The T cell receptor (beta chain) under discussion was sequenced for a study of cytomegalovirus exposure and HLA in healthy donors (TCRdb year 2017). Regarding the research as a whole: An earlier analysis of approximately 600 of the donors reported about 250 Gb of sequence data and some 120 million unique TCR beta sequences from 150 million to 200 million T cells. An early release covering roughly 640 HLA-typed donors comprised about 300 gigabases of sequencing data and some 79 million unique TCR sequences. Of the roughly 400 genotyped donors, approximately 81% were placed in the genetic ancestry cluster associated with self-reported Caucasian donors. The study aimed to test whether cataloging public T cell receptors could reveal signatures of past pathogen exposure. Using immunosequencing, the study profiled T cell repertoires from about 610 subjects and related those repertoires to cytomegalovirus serostatus. Besides the first cohort of hundreds of subjects, a separate validation cohort made up of 120 different subjects was used. The study combined high-throughput TCR immunosequencing, statistical association of individual TCRs with disease status, and machine learning to predict cytomegalovirus infection status. To study patterns of TCR occurrence, a later analysis re-analyzed previously published TCR beta repertoires from more than 550 donors and added high-resolution HLA genotyping. Rather than using new phenotypic data, the later analysis identified candidate immune exposures from TCR beta sequences and from how often those sequences occurred across donors. An earlier analysis of some 600 of the donors applied high-throughput TCR beta sequencing to assess whether each TCR beta V gene segment acted as functional or pseudogenic. Alongside the repertoire data, information on donor age, sex, ethnicity and CMV serostatus was compiled. A later genetic analysis used genome-wide SNP genotypes for about three fifths of the 666 donors, treating that subset as a discovery cohort. All discovery cohort repertoires had been generated on a single sequencing platform. HLA typing included class I and class II loci at four-digit resolution. Typing coverage varied by locus: roughly 629-640 donors for A, B, C, DRB1 and DQB1; roughly 560 for DQA1; around 570 for DPA1; fewer than 480 for DPB1. About five DR-DQ haplotypes were treated as single units for association and clustering because of strong linkage in the cohort. Across 398 genotyped donors of the cohort, an average of approximately 240,000 unique TCR beta nucleotide sequences per donor were sequenced, and roughly 17% of those sequences were non-productive. The research as a whole found: In this cohort, only TCR beta chains were sequenced, and detectable features were limited by the absence of alpha or paired-chain data. Immune exposure information for the cohort was limited to CMV serostatus. Compared with equally common non-associated chains, HLA-associated TCR beta chains in a later analysis were more clonally expanded and had lower generation probabilities. Correlated functional status among segregating V segments might be attributable to linkage disequilibrium, but an unknown experimental factor could not be ruled out. While some public TCRs were present in many individuals, most TCR sequences turned up only very rarely across donors. A later genetic analysis reported fewer N-insertions in productive TCRs among donors in an Asian-associated ancestry cluster than the roughly 620-donor mean. The study gave a list of about 160 TCR beta chains associated with cytomegalovirus. In a later analysis, TCR association rates were found to vary across HLA loci, with the most associated TCRs seen for DRB1 alleles and the fewest for HLA-C alleles. A later genetic analysis associated a missense DCLRE1C variant with V-gene and J-gene trimming of TCR beta chains, and an independent cohort replicated the association. An earlier analysis of approximately 590 of the donors showed that most TCR beta V segments appeared in productive rearrangements either about 87% or about 30% of the time, which broadly matched IMGT annotations. Some IMGT-functional V segments, including TRBV6-2 and TRBV6-3, could not be told apart with the 87-base-pair reads, so those segments were excluded. A further reported finding was that TCR beta sequences accurately predicted the HLA-A and HLA-B alleles for most subjects in the first cohort. Because counts were too low, about 18 rarely observed V segments, including chromosome 9 orphons, were excluded from the earlier analysis of several hundred of the donors. At a false discovery rate of 0.05, a later analysis linked 15,000 to 20,000 TCR beta sequences to specific HLA alleles. In both the original and validation cohorts, the classifier was reported to diagnose cytomegalovirus status with high specificity and sensitivity. Most CMV-associated TCR beta chains appeared to be HLA-restricted in a later analysis, and the HLA associations seemed to be driven largely by CMV exposure. According to the authors, the approach could potentially be generalized to other disease states and immunological phenotypes. Three of the identified cytomegalovirus-associated TCR beta chains were confirmed in vitro to be specific for cytomegalovirus antigens. The sequencing pipeline was judged likely to have produced a cluster of highly shared sequence variants as a technical artifact. Because HLA typing was unavailable for some donors at each locus, only the typed subset was used in association tests. Several of the top co-occurrence clusters appeared to be linked to parvovirus B19, influenza, CMV and Epstein-Barr virus, according to a later analysis. Assigning TCR associations to individual alleles was difficult when HLA alleles, especially DR and DQ, strongly co-occurred. Presence/absence analyses assumed roughly uniform sequencing depth across donors, an assumption that may not hold.

The CDR3 runs 12 amino acids, cysteine and phenylalanine included. Only CDR3 DNA remains: 36 bases, in frame from the first base. Taken from the germline V gene, the CDR1 and CDR2 loops are LGHNA and YSLEER. Cut back by 5 bases and 5 bases, the V and J ends lie 9 bases apart. About this clone: Its specific antigen is unknown. No base-level quality is on record; no much larger clone is a single base apart.

The library was obtained by the immunoSEQ multiplex PCR assay. The multiplex PCR relied on a mix of 60 forward primers for TCR Vbeta segments and 13 reverse primers for TCR Jbeta segments. The CDR3 region of rearranged TCR beta genes was amplified from genomic DNA with a multiplex PCR assay. The amplified TCR beta libraries were sequenced on the Illumina HiSeq System as 87-base-pair reads. The paper's processing steps were these. Across the roughly 640 repertoires, a later analysis counted tens of millions of unique TCR beta chains, roughly 11 million of which were shared by at least two donors. A nearest-neighbor algorithm error-corrected the raw reads and collapsed the reads into unique sequences, merging closely related sequences to remove PCR and sequencing errors. CDR3 sequences were aligned to IMGT reference sequences to assign V, D and J gene segments. Each retained sequence needed at least a six-nucleotide match to both a V gene segment and a J gene segment. Rearrangements were classified as productive when the CDR3 lacked stop codons and remained in frame with V and J, and all other rearrangements were classified as non-productive. CDR3 was defined according to IMGT convention as the region running from the second conserved V-encoded cysteine to the conserved J-encoded phenylalanine. The earlier analysis of around 640 of the donors excluded sequences that lacked an unambiguous match to a single V gene segment. An earlier analysis of some 500 of the donors classified V segments as functional when productive rearrangements were above 56.7% and as segregating when the standard deviation between donors was above 5%. A statistical classification framework was built for diagnosing cytomegalovirus status from the catalog of TCR beta chain sequences. V and J gene assignment, in a later analysis, came from comparing TCR nucleotide sequences with IMGT/GENE-DB human TR gene sequences. The TCRdist pipeline was used in a later analysis to assign CDR3 sequences and most-parsimonious VDJ recombination scenarios. In a later analysis, each TCR beta chain was defined by its CDR3 amino acid sequence together with its V-gene family, and reads without a unique V-gene family were excluded. To address suspected cross-contamination and a sequencing artifact, a later analysis removed 592 highly shared, low-generation-probability nucleotide sequences. A later analysis calculated a clonal expansion index for each public chain from normalized within-repertoire ranks of inferred template counts. Generation probabilities in a later analysis came from a VDJ recombination model fitted to out-of-frame rearrangements, and those results were checked against IGoR. Hypergeometric tests were used in a later analysis to score TCR-TCR, TCR-HLA and TCR-CMV co-occurrence, with a repertoire-size bias correction applied to the TCR pairs. To estimate false discovery rates, a later analysis permuted the HLA or CMV assignments 20 times. A later analysis grouped co-occurring TCRs with DBSCAN, adding TCRdist sequence similarity when clustering within HLA-allele-positive subsets. Co-occurrence clustering excluded repertoires with fewer than 30,000 or more than 120,000 public chains, plus five with anomalous nucleotide sharing. The source is immuneACCESS, and TCRdb retained only in-frame sequences with V and J called. Part of the clones is not carried over; for the studies checked, unresolved V genes explain less than half of this, and the remainder is unexplained. V and J calls plus clone size are reproduced from that table; the DNA served to infer D and trimming. For this sample the table gives 84,000 or so clones, of which over 60% were detected only once. 3% to 4.5% of the sample is taken by the ten largest.

In total, roughly 670 healthy bone marrow donors made up the cohort. All cohort members were sampled while nominally healthy, although unrecorded immune exposures were likely present. The donor was CMV seronegative and belonged to the group of 320 or so seronegative cohort members. Each donor provided a peripheral blood sample, and peripheral blood mononuclear cells were used for TCR beta sequencing. Genomic DNA extraction from the blood cell samples was performed with the Qiagen DNeasy Blood Extraction Kit. The V and J genes are TRBV4-3 and TRBJ1-1; TRBD1 might be the D gene, on 5 matching bases. Sequencing input: PBMCs. The receptor comes from a man aged 30 to 39 in good health and CMV-seronegative. The bases are TGCGCCAGCAGCTCCGGGGGGACTGAAGCTTTCTTT. The translation is CASSSGGTEAFF.